This TCR beta chain was recovered during a study of CD8+ T cells in alopecia areata. Treatment denoted: oral pan-JAK inhibitor, 5-10 mg twice daily. Extraction of RNA preceded its reverse transcription into cDNA, which served as the sequencing template. Measured with immunoSEQ multiplex PCR; TCRdb has only the in-frame clones, and not every one. The sample carries about 190,000 clones, 50% to 60% recorded once. The clonotype was recovered from a human donor with alopecia areata. The specimen comprised CD4+ T cells sorted from blood, sampled at week 4, from a patient treated with tofacitinib.

The CDR3 DNA is TGTGCCAGCAGCTTGAGCAGAACCGGGGAGCTGTTTTTT. Protein: CASSLSRTGELFF. J is TRBJ2-2 and V is TRBV5-4; D unclear. The CDR3 has 13 amino acids. Trimming stripped 1 base from V and 5 bases from J, with 6 bases between. Germline V gene sequence: CDR1 SGHNT, CDR2 YYREEE (reference sequence).